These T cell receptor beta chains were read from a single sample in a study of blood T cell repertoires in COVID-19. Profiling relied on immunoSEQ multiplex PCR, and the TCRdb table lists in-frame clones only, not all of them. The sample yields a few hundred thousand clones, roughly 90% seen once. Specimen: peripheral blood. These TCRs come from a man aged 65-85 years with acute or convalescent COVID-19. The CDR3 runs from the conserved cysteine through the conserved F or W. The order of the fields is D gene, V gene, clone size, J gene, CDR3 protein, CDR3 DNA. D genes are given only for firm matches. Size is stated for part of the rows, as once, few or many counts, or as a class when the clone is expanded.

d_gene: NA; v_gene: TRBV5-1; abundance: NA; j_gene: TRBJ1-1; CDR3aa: CASTRTENTEAFF; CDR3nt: TGCGCCAGCACTCGGACAGAGAACACTGAAGCTTTCTTT
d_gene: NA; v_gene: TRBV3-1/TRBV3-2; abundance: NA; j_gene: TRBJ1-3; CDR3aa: CASSPMGGTSGNTIYF; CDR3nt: TGTGCCAGCAGCCCAATGGGAGGGACAAGTGGAAACACCATATATTTT
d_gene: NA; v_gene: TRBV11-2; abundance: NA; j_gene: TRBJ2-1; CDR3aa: CASAEGLRSYNEQFF; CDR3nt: TGTGCCAGCGCGGAGGGGCTCAGGTCCTACAATGAGCAGTTCTTC
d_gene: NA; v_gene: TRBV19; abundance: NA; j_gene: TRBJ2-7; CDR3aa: CASRASTVGYEQYF; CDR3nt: TGTGCCAGTAGGGCATCGACAGTGGGCTACGAGCAGTACTTC
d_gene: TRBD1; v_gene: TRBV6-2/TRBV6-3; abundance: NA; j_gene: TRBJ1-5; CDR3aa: CASSPRQGRVDQPQHF; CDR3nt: TGTGCCAGCAGCCCCCGACAGGGAAGGGTTGATCAGCCCCAGCATTTT
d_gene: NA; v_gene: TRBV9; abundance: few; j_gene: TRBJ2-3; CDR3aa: CASSVGPSPGDTDTQYF; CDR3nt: TGTGCCAGCAGCGTAGGTCCGTCCCCGGGAGATACAGATACGCAGTATTTT
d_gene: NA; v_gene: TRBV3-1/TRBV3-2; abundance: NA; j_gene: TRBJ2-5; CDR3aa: CASSHSGEETQYF; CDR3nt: TGTGCCAGCAGCCACAGCGGAGAAGAGACCCAGTACTTC
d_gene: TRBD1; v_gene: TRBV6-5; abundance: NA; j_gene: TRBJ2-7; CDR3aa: CASKEDRGFSEQYF; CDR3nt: TGTGCCAGCAAAGAGGACAGGGGGTTCTCCGAGCAGTACTTC
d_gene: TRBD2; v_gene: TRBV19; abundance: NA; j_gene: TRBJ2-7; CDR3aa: CASSIGGLAGTYEQYF; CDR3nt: TGTGCCAGTAGTATAGGAGGGCTAGCGGGAACCTACGAGCAGTACTTC
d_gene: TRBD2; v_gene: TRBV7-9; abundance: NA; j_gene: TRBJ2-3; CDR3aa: CASSLYSGRGDTQYF; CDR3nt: TGTGCCAGCAGCTTATATAGCGGGAGAGGAGATACGCAGTATTTT
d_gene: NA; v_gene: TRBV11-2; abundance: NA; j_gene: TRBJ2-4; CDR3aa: CASSFSTVAGRGNIQYF; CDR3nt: TGTGCCAGCAGCTTTTCGACGGTGGCGGGCCGGGGAAACATTCAGTACTTC
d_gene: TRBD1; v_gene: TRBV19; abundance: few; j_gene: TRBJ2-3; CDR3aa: CASSIVDRGNQDTQYF; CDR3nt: TGTGCCAGTAGTATAGTGGACAGGGGGAATCAAGATACGCAGTATTTT
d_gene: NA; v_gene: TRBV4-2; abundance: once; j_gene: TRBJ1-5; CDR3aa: CASSQDRGGPGQPQHF; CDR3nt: TGTGCCAGCAGCCAAGATAGGGGAGGTCCGGGTCAGCCCCAGCATTTT
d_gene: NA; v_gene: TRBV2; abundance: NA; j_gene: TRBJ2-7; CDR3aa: CASRDSSSPRPYEQYF; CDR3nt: TGTGCCAGCAGGGACAGTTCCAGTCCAAGGCCCTACGAGCAGTACTTC
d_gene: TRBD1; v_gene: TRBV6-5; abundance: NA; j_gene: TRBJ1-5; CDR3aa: CASAGGQFSNQPQHF; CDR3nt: TGTGCCAGCGCCGGGGGACAGTTTAGCAATCAGCCCCAGCATTTT
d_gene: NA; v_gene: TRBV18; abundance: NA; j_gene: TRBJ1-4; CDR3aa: CASSQGQNNEKLFF; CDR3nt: TGTGCCAGCTCACAAGGACAGAATAATGAAAAACTGTTTTTT
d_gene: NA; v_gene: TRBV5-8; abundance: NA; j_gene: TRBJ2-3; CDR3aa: CASSALGADTQYF; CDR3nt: TGTGCCAGCAGCGCCCTAGGTGCAGATACGCAGTATTTT
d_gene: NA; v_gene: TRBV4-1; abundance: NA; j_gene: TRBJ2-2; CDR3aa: CASSQGVQRELFF; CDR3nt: TGCGCCAGCAGCCAAGGTGTACAGCGGGAGCTGTTTTTT
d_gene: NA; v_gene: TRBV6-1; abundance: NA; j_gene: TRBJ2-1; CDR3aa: CASSELASAYNEQFF; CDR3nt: TGTGCCAGCAGTGAATTGGCTAGCGCCTACAATGAGCAGTTCTTC
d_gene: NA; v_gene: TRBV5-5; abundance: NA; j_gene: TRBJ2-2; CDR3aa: CASSLSLAFYTGELFF; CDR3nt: TGTGCCAGCAGCTTGTCCCTAGCGTTCTACACCGGGGAGCTGTTTTTT
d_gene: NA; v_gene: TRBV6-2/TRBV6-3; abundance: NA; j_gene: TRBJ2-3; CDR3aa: CASSRETSTDTQYF; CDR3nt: TGTGCCAGCAGTCGGGAAACTAGCACAGATACGCAGTATTTT
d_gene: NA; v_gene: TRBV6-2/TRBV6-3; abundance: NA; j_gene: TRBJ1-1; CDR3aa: CASSYSDLVRTEAFF; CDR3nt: TGTGCCAGCAGTTACTCTGACTTAGTTCGCACTGAAGCTTTCTTT
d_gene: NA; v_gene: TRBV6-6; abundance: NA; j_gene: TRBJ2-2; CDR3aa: CASKPGLFTGELFF; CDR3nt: TGTGCCAGCAAACCGGGACTTTTCACCGGGGAGCTGTTTTTT
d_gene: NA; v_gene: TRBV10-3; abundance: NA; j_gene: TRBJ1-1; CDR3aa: CAIRVNMNTEAFF; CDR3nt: TGTGCCATCAGGGTAAACATGAACACTGAAGCTTTCTTT
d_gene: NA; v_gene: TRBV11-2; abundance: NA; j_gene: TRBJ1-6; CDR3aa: CASSFETGGNSPLHF; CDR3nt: TGTGCCAGCAGTTTTGAGACAGGAGGAAATTCACCCCTCCACTTT
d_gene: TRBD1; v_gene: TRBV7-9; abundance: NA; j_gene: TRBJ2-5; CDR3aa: CASSADRGRETQYF; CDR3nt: TGTGCCAGCAGCGCCGACAGGGGCAGGGAGACCCAGTACTTC
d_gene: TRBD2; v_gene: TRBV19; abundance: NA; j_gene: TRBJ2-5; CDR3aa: CASSRSGGGQGQETQYF; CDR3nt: TGTGCCAGTAGTCGTAGCGGGGGCGGGCAGGGGCAAGAGACCCAGTACTTC
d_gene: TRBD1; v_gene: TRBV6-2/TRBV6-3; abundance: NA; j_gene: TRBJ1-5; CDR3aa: CASSGTVLGYSNQPQHF; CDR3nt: TGTGCCAGCAGTGGGACAGTGCTAGGTTATAGCAATCAGCCCCAGCATTTT
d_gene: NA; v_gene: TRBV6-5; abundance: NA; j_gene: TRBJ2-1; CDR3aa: CASRNRQSSYNEQFF; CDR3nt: TGTGCCAGCAGGAACCGACAGAGCTCCTACAATGAGCAGTTCTTC
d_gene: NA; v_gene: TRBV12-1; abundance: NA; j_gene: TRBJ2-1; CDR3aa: CASNTDRTSGRAHEQFF; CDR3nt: TGTGCCAGCAACACGGATCGTACTAGCGGGAGGGCCCATGAGCAGTTCTTC
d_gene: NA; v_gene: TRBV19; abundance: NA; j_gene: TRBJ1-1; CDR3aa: CASSIEGSRTEAFF; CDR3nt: TGTGCCAGTAGTATAGAGGGCAGCCGCACTGAAGCTTTCTTT
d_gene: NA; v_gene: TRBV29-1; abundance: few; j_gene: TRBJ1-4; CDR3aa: CSVPQGSNEKLFF; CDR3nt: TGCAGCGTCCCACAGGGTTCTAATGAAAAACTGTTTTTT
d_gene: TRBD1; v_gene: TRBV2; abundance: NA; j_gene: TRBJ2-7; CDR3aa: CASSDTDPGQGFSYEQYF; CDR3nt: TGTGCCAGCAGTGATACAGACCCGGGACAGGGATTCTCCTACGAGCAGTACTTC
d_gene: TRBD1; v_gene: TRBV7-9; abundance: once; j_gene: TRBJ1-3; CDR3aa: CASSFGQGTGNTIYF; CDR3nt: TGTGCCAGCAGCTTCGGACAGGGAACGGGAAACACCATATATTTT
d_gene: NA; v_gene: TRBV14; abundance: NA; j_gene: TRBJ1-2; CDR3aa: CASSQVVGGGYTF; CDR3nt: TGTGCCAGCAGCCAAGTAGTAGGGGGTGGCTACACCTTC
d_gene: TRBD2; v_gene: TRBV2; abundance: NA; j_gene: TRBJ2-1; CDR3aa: CASSAGGLAGVNEQFF; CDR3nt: TGTGCCAGCAGTGCGGGGGGACTAGCGGGAGTAAACGAGCAGTTCTTC
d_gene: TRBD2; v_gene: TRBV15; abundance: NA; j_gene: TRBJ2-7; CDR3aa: CATSRDRMGLAGGESYEQYF; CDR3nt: TGTGCCACCAGCAGAGATAGGATGGGACTAGCGGGAGGGGAATCCTACGAGCAGTACTTC
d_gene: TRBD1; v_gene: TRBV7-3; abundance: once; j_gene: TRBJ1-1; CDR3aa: CASSLAGGNTEAFF; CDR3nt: TGTGCCAGCAGCTTAGCAGGGGGAAACACTGAAGCTTTCTTT
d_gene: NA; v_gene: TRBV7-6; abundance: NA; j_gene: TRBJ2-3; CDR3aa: CASSQTSLSADTQYF; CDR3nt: TGTGCCAGCAGCCAAACTAGCCTATCCGCAGATACGCAGTATTTT
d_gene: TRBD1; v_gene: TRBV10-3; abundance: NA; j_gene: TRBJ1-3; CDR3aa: CAISTGQDSGNTIYF; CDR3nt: TGTGCCATCAGCACCGGACAGGACTCTGGAAACACCATATATTTT
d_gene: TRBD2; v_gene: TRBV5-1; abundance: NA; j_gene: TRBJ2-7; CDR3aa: CASSLGTSGSYEQYF; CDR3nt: TGCGCCAGCAGCTTGGGGACTAGCGGTTCCTACGAGCAGTACTTC
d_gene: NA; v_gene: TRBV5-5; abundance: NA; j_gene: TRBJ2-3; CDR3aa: CASSQLTGIGTDTQYF; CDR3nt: TGTGCCAGCAGCCAACTTACAGGGATTGGGACAGATACGCAGTATTTT
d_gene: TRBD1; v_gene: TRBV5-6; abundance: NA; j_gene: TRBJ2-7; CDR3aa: CASSSGQAQMGQYF; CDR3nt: TGTGCCAGCAGCTCGGGACAGGCCCAAATGGGGCAGTACTTC
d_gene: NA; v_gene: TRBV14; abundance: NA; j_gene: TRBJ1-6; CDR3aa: CASSQLAGHNSPLHF; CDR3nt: TGTGCCAGCAGCCAATTGGCAGGGCATAATTCACCCCTCCACTTT
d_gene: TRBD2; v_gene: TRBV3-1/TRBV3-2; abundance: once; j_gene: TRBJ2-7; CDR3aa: CASSTSSGRTSAPYEQYF; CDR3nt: TGTGCCAGCAGCACTTCTAGCGGGAGAACCTCGGCCCCCTACGAGCAGTACTTC
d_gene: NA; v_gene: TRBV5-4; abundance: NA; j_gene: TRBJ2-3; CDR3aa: CASSPGPRTDTQYF; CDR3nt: TGTGCCAGCAGCCCAGGGCCCCGCACAGATACGCAGTATTTT
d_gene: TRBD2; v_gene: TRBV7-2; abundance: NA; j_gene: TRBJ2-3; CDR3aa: CASSPFGRLGTSTDTQYF; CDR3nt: TGTGCCAGCAGCCCTTTCGGGAGGCTGGGGACTAGCACAGATACGCAGTATTTT
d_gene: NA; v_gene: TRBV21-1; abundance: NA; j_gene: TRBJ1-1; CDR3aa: CASSKVWTGREDTEAFF; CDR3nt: TGTGCCAGCAGCAAAGTCTGGACAGGAAGAGAGGACACTGAAGCTTTCTTT